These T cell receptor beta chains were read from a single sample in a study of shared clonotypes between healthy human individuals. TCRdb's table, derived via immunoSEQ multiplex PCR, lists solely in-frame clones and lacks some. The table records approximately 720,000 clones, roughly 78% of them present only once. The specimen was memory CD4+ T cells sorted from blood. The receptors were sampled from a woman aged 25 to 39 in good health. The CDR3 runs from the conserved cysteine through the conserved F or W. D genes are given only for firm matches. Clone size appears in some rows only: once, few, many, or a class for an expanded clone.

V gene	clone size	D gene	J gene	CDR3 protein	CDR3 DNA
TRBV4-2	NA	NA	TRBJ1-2	CASSLGGVEDYGYTF	TGTGCCAGCAGCCTGGGGGGGGTAGAGGACTATGGCTACACCTTC
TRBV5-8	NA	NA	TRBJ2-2	CASSSETNLNTGELFF	TGTGCCAGCAGCTCGGAGACCAATTTAAACACCGGGGAGCTGTTTTTT
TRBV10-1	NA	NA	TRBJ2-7	CASSESTWSSSYEQYF	TGCGCCAGCAGTGAGTCGACGTGGTCCAGCTCCTACGAGCAGTACTTC
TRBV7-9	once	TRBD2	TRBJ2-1	CASSLSHGTSSNEQFF	TGTGCCAGCAGCTTAAGTCATGGGACTAGCTCCAATGAGCAGTTCTTC
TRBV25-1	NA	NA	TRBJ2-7	CASSDSAGLYEQYF	TGTGCCAGCAGTGATTCCGCAGGTCTCTACGAGCAGTACTTC
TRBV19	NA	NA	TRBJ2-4	CASSIVRAAKNIQYF	TGTGCCAGTAGTATAGTAAGGGCAGCCAAAAACATTCAGTACTTC
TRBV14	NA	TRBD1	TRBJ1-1	CASSPQTGVTEAFF	TGTGCCAGCAGCCCCCAGACAGGGGTCACTGAAGCTTTCTTT
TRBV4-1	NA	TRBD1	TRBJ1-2	CASSQAGAGGVSTRYF	TGCGCCAGCAGCCAAGCGGGAGCAGGGGGGGTATCAACCAGATACTTC
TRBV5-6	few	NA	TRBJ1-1	CASSLTDRSTEAFF	TGTGCCAGCAGCTTGACGGACCGAAGTACTGAAGCTTTCTTT
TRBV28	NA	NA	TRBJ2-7	CASSNQRYEQYF	TGTGCCAGCAGCAATCAGAGATACGAGCAGTACTTC
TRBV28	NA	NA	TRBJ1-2	CASSPTNAYGYTF	TGTGCCAGCAGCCCCACAAACGCCTATGGCTACACCTTC
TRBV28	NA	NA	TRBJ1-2	CASSRGVGGYTF	TGTGCCAGCAGCCGAGGGGTTGGTGGCTACACCTTC
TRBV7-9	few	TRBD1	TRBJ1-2	CASSSPDRTGDYGYTF	TGTGCCAGCAGCTCTCCAGATAGAACAGGGGACTATGGCTACACCTTC
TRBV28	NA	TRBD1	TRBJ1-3	CASMSRDRGTTGNTIYF	TGTGCCAGCATGAGCCGGGACAGGGGTACCACTGGAAACACCATATATTTT
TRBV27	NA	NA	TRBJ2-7	CASSFLATTYEQYF	TGTGCCAGCAGTTTTTTGGCCACCACCTACGAGCAGTACTTC
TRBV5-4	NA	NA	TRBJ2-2	CASSPARQVGTSAPGELFF	TGTGCCAGCAGCCCCGCAAGACAGGTGGGTACTAGCGCTCCCGGGGAGCTGTTTTTT
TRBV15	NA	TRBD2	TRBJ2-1	CATSRTLAGVLDAYNEQFF	TGTGCCACCAGCAGAACTCTAGCGGGAGTTCTGGACGCCTACAATGAGCAGTTCTTC
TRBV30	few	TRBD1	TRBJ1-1	CAWGGTGRLF	TGTGCCTGGGGAGGGACAGGACGTCTCTTT
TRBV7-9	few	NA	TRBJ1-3	CASSLEESSGNTIYF	TGTGCCAGCAGCTTAGAAGAGAGCTCTGGAAACACCATATATTTT
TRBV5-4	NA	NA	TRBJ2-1	CASSLNANEQFF	TGTGCCAGCAGCCTAAACGCCAATGAGCAGTTCTTC
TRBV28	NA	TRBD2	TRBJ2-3	CASSSLTSLTTDTQYF	TGTGCCAGCAGTTCCCTGACTAGCCTAACGACAGATACGCAGTATTTT
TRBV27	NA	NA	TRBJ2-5	CARGDRGGSGQETQYF	TGTGCCAGGGGCGACAGGGGAGGGAGCGGCCAAGAGACCCAGTACTTC
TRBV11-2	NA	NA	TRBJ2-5	CASIRFGGREETQYF	TGTGCCAGCATCAGGTTTGGTGGTCGCGAAGAGACCCAGTACTTC
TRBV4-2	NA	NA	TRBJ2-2	CASSQVGSAGNTGELFF	TGTGCCAGCAGCCAAGTAGGATCCGCGGGGAACACCGGGGAGCTGTTTTTT
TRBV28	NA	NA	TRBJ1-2	CASSKANYGYTF	TGTGCCAGCAGCAAAGCTAACTATGGCTACACCTTC